This TCR beta chain appears in the sequencing data of a study of T cell responses to AZD1222 COVID-19 vaccine. Worth noting for this clone: Its matching antigen is unknown.

Sequenced by immunoSEQ multiplex PCR; TCRdb stores in-frame clones only, minus some. The sample lists under 150,000 clones; just over 90% were seen once. General study results and limits: No repertoire was sampled before or during the peak T cell response, only after it.

This CDR3 contains 15 residues. The V and J ends lost 2 bases and 5 bases, in that order; junction bases with no gene match: 8. Germline values: CDR1 LNHNV, CDR2 YYDKDF (reference sequence). The rearrangement uses TRBV15 and TRBJ2-7; 8 bases line up with TRBD1. The sample was peripheral blood, taken on day 0 of AZD1222 vaccination. This sequence originates from an adult in good health. CDR3 amino acids: CATSRRTGTPHEQYF. DNA for the CDR3: TGTGCCACCAGCAGACGGACAGGGACGCCCCACGAGCAGTACTTC.